The 8 T cell receptor beta chains given below trace back to one sample, sequenced in a study of cytomegalovirus exposure and HLA in healthy donors. The study ran its PCR with 60 Vbeta and 13 Jbeta primers. Generated by immunoSEQ multiplex PCR, the TCRdb table keeps only in-frame clones and is missing some. Of 150,000 to 200,000 clones in the sample, around four fifths were seen once. What was sequenced was PBMCs. These receptors came from a woman aged 18-29 years in good health and CMV-seronegative.

The chain uses TRBV15 and TRBJ1-2; weak D call: TRBD1 (5 bases). Per the germline V gene, CDR1 is LNHNV and CDR2 is YYDKDF (reference sequence). The V and J ends lost 3 bases and 0 bases respectively, with 11 bases between them. The CDR3 extends over 15 amino acids. This CDR3 is CATSSTGSPNYGYTF. CDR3 DNA: TGTGCCACCAGCAGTACAGGATCGCCTAACTATGGCTACACCTTC.

A note on this clone: A read error may produce the germline difference seen at one junction end. J is TRBJ2-5 and V is TRBV2, with 13 positions matching TRBD2. This CDR3 is built from 15 residues. The germline gives CDR1 SNHLY, CDR2 FYNNEI. CDR3 bases: TGTGCCAGCAGTCGACTAGCGGGAGGCCCAGAGGCCCAGTACTTC. It is translated as CASSRLAGGPEAQYF.

The chain uses TRBV7-8 and TRBJ2-1; TRBD2 aligns across 13 bases. The CDR3 covers 21 residues. The germline V gene encodes CDR1 SGHVS and CDR2 FQNEAQ. J gave up 2 bases and V 2 bases, and 15 bases lay outside the gene matches. CDR3 loop: CASSLHSWSGLAGYPYNEQFF. For the CDR3, the DNA is TGTGCCAGCAGCTTACATTCTTGGTCGGGACTAGCGGGATATCCCTACAATGAGCAGTTCTTC.

The rearrangement joins TRBV19 to TRBJ1-4; no clear D gene. The V end was cut by 8 bases, the J end by 0 bases, with 7 bases between. The CDR3 consists of 13 residues. CDR1 is LNHDA and CDR2 is SQIVND in the germline V gene (reference sequence). The CDR3 sequence is CASSDATNEKLFF. CDR3 nucleotides: TGTGCCAGTTCAGATGCAACTAATGAAAAACTGTTTTTT.

A word on this clone: Compared with germline, one end of the junction differs, possibly owing to a read error. The CDR3: CAGSSGQGMNTEAFF. The CDR3 nucleotides read TGTGCCGGCAGCTCGGGACAGGGGATGAACACTGAAGCTTTCTTT. This chain connects TRBV7-9 to TRBJ1-1; 10 bases are a match to TRBD1. CDR3 length: 15 amino acids. Per the germline V gene, CDR1 is SEHNR and CDR2 is FQNEAQ (reference sequence).

The V call is TRBV6-5, the J call TRBJ2-7; D may be TRBD2 (5 bases). The CDR3 runs to 14 residues. CDR1 is MNHEY, CDR2 SVGAGI, per germline. V lost 2 bases, J lost 3 bases, and 11 bases lay in between. The CDR3, as DNA: TGTGCCAGCAGTTACGCTGGCGGGTACTACGAGCAGTACTTC. Translation: CASSYAGGYYEQYF.

CDR3 sequence reads: CASSWGQAREKLFF. CDR3 coding DNA: TGTGCCAGCAGCTGGGGCCAAGCGAGGGAAAAACTGTTTTTT. J is TRBJ1-4 and V is TRBV7-8, with D maybe TRBD1 (5 bases). The V end was cut by 4 bases, the J end by 8 bases, with 14 bases between. CDR3 length equals 14 residues. Germline values: CDR1 SGHVS, CDR2 FQNEAQ.

The chain carries TRBV21-1 and TRBJ2-3; whether TRBD2, the table's D call, matches the DNA was not checked. TRBV21-1 is designated a pseudogene. The length of the CDR3 is 16 residues. The CDR3 bases are TGTGCCAGCAGCAAAAAGCCCGATCCCAGCACAGATACGCAGTATTTT. Translated: CASSKKPDPSTDTQYF.